The 18 T cell receptor beta chains below come from one sample, sequenced in a study of T cell responses to AZD1222 COVID-19 vaccine. TCRdb's copy holds only in-frame clones and misses some; the assay was immunoSEQ multiplex PCR. The repertoire holds 60,000 to 85,000 clones, with about 85% as singletons. The sample here was peripheral blood, taken on day 0 of AZD1222 vaccination. The receptors were sampled from an adult in good health.

V and J are TRBV6-5 and TRBJ2-5; D is uncertain. CDR3 length: 13 residues. V dropped 7 bases and J dropped 5 bases, with 14 bases sitting between them. Germline V gives CDR1 MNHEY, CDR2 SVGAGI. This CDR3 reads CASTNHPAETQYF. The CDR3 DNA follows: TGTGCCAGCACCAACCACCCGGCGGAGACCCAGTACTTC.

The V gene is TRBV19, the J gene TRBJ1-6; 10 positions agree with TRBD1. This CDR3 region has 16 residues. V shed 5 bases and J 6 bases; nucleotides not matched to a gene: 7. Per the germline V gene, CDR1 is LNHDA and CDR2 is SQIVND (reference sequence). The CDR3, as DNA: TGTGCCAGTAGTCCGGGACAGGGGCTAAGTAATTCACCCCTCCACTTT. Its translation: CASSPGQGLSNSPLHF.

CDR3 sequence reads: CASSPRGRGSGNTIYF. The CDR3 DNA follows: TGTGCCAGCAGCCCCCGAGGGAGGGGATCGGGAAACACCATATATTTT. The chain has TRBV21-1 and TRBJ1-3. TRBV21-1 is flagged as a pseudogene. This CDR3 is built from 16 residues.

The chain uses TRBV30 and TRBJ2-4; 7 bases align to TRBD2. Per the germline V gene, CDR1 is GTSNPN and CDR2 is SVGIG (reference sequence). CDR3 length equals 14 residues. V lost 3 bases to trimming and J lost 10 bases; unmatched junction nucleotides: 12. DNA for the CDR3: TGTGCCTGGAGCCGGCTAGCGGACCGGCTGATTCAGTACTTC. Its protein product is CAWSRLADRLIQYF.

The rearrangement links TRBV12-5 to TRBJ2-5, with 15 bases identical to TRBD2. Germline CDR1 reads LGHNT; CDR2 reads FRNRAP. This CDR3 has 17 residues. Trimming took 1 base from V and 4 from J; bases not matched to a gene: 4. Here the CDR3 DNA reads TGTGCTAGTGGTTTGGGGACTAGCGGGGGGGTATCAGAGACCCAGTACTTC. Its translation is CASGLGTSGGVSETQYF.

The rearrangement uses TRBV7-9 and TRBJ1-6; 8 bases match TRBD1. In germline, CDR1 is SEHNR, CDR2 FQNEAQ (reference sequence). CDR3 size: 16 residues. The trim removed 6 bases at V and 7 bases at J, leaving 11 bases unmatched. The CDR3 sequence: CASSAPRTGRNSPLHF. In nucleotides, the CDR3 is TGTGCCAGCAGTGCCCCAAGGACAGGGCGAAATTCACCCCTCCACTTT.

V usage is TRBV6-2 or TRBV6-3 and J usage is TRBJ1-1, with D possibly TRBD1 on 6 matching bases. Per germline, CDR1 MNHEY and CDR2 SVGEGT. The CDR3 sequence is 14 residues long. The V and J ends lost 4 bases and 5 bases respectively, with 14 bases between them. The CDR3 DNA is TGTGCCAGCAGTTTCTACCCCACAGGGACTGAAGCTTTCTTT. It specifies CASSFYPTGTEAFF.

The chain is built from TRBV11-2 and TRBJ2-7; D is perhaps TRBD2 (6 bases). The CDR3 is 16 residues long. The ends were cut back, 5 bases at V and 0 bases at J, with 17 bases in the middle. CDR1 is SGHAT and CDR2 is FQNNGV in the germline V gene. The chain's CDR3 is CASSRRGGTFSYEQYF. CDR3 DNA: TGTGCCAGCAGCCGCCGGGGAGGCACCTTCTCCTACGAGCAGTACTTC.

This sequence joins TRBV27 and TRBJ1-2; 10 positions agree with TRBD1. Trimming at V came to 6 bases and at J to 3 bases, leaving 10 bases not matched to a gene. This CDR3 region has 16 residues. Germline CDR1 and CDR2: MNHEY and SMNVEV (reference sequence). The CDR3 DNA follows: TGTGCCAGCAGCCTGGGACAGGGGCCCACTTACTATGGCTACACCTTC. Its protein is CASSLGQGPTYYGYTF.

The J gene is TRBJ2-1, the V gene TRBV14; possibly TRBD2 for D (6 bases). The CDR3 has 14 residues. The germline V and J ends were trimmed by 2 bases and 8 bases, with 13 bases remaining between them. Germline values: CDR1 SGHDN, CDR2 FVKESK. The CDR3, as DNA: TGTGCCAGCAGCCAATCCGCAGGGAGGCATGAGCAGTTCTTC. Translation gives CASSQSAGRHEQFF.

V and J are TRBV4-2 and TRBJ1-2, with 7 nucleotides matching TRBD1. Unmatched junction bases numbered 8, after V lost 3 bases and J lost 7 bases. Germline V gene sequence: CDR1 LGHNA, CDR2 YNFKEQ. CDR3 length: 14 amino acids. CDR3 bases: TGTGCCAGCAGCCACGTCACAGGGGACCGTGGCTACACCTTC. This translates into CASSHVTGDRGYTF.

This clone showed up just once. The chain has TRBV18 and TRBJ1-2; possibly TRBD1 for D (5 bases). Germline V gene data show CDR1 as KGHSH and CDR2 as LQKENI. CDR3 length equals 15 residues. Trimming cost V 8 bases and J 3 bases, with 19 bases left between them. The CDR3 coding sequence is TGTGCCAGCGCCAAAGGGCAGGGACTTGACTATGGCTACACCTTC. This encodes CASAKGQGLDYGYTF.

This chain joins TRBV7-9 and TRBJ2-5; no clear D. The V end lost 4 bases, the J end lost 7 bases, and 16 bases lay between the germline ends. The CDR3 is made up of 14 amino acids. Germline-derived CDR1 and CDR2 are SEHNR and FQNEAQ (reference sequence). CDR3 protein: CASSSGTPAGTQYF. The CDR3 coding sequence is TGTGCCAGCAGCTCCGGAACCCCAGCTGGGACCCAGTACTTC.

The V gene is TRBV27, the J gene TRBJ1-1; TRBD1 might be the D (5 bases). Trimming cost V 7 bases and J 0 bases, with 15 bases left between them. In germline, CDR1 is MNHEY, CDR2 SMNVEV (reference sequence). This CDR3 spans 15 amino acids. CDR3 loop: CASNNPGRLNTEAFF. In DNA, the CDR3 is TGTGCCAGCAACAATCCGGGGCGGTTGAACACTGAAGCTTTCTTT.

The chain couples TRBV7-2 to TRBJ1-1, with D perhaps matching TRBD1 (6 bases). The CDR3 extends over 14 amino acids. V was cut by 2 bases and J by 0 bases, with 7 bases left in between. In germline, CDR1 is SGHTA, CDR2 FQGNSA. The CDR3 here is CASSLQGMNTEAFF. The CDR3 nucleotides read TGTGCCAGCAGCTTACAGGGGATGAACACTGAAGCTTTCTTT.

This chain uses TRBV5-4 with TRBJ2-7; TRBD1 agrees at 9 bases. Trimming at V came to 4 bases and at J to 6 bases, leaving 11 bases not matched to a gene. CDR1 and CDR2 (germline): SGHNT, YYREEE (reference sequence). The CDR3 has 15 amino acids. CDR3 DNA: TGTGCCAGCAGCCCCTCCGGGACAGGGTCTCTCGAGCAGTACTTC. Amino acids: CASSPSGTGSLEQYF.

This clone was recorded once. The V gene is TRBV6-5, the J gene TRBJ2-1, with a weak D call TRBD2 (5 bases). The V gene's germline CDR1 is MNHEY and CDR2 SVGAGI. The CDR3 is 11 amino acids. V lost 8 bases, J lost 4 bases, and 6 bases lay in between. CDR3 bases: TGTGCCAGCGAGGGATACAATGAGCAGTTCTTC. It is translated as CASEGYNEQFF.

The CDR3 region is CATSDPAASGTDTQYF. The CDR3 DNA sequence: TGTGCCACCAGTGATCCGGCGGCCTCTGGCACAGATACGCAGTATTTT. The gene calls are TRBV24-1 and TRBJ2-3; D is uncertain. The CDR3 has 16 amino acids. The V and J ends lost 3 bases and 1 base respectively, with 13 bases between them. Germline V CDR1 and CDR2: KGHDR, SFDVKD.